This T cell receptor beta chain was sequenced for a study of CD8+CD57+ T cells in acquired aplastic anemia. Details on this clonotype: Its antigen is unidentified.

CDR1 is WSHSY, CDR2 SAAADI, per germline. The CDR3 has 15 residues. V was shortened by 8 bases and J by 0 bases, with 14 bases between the two germline ends. Regarding the study as a whole: Between the patient and control groups, CD8+ Simpson's diversity did not differ significantly. In common between the patients and the controls were around 30 CD8+ CDR3 sequences.

Using genomic DNA as the template, TCR beta VDJ and CDR3 profiling was carried out. TCRdb itself ran the reads through MiXCR, one entry per CDR3 protein. The sample holds 150,000 to 200,000 distinct CDR3 sequences; 45% to 50% are singletons and the top ten take roughly 3%. The material sequenced was sorted CD4+, CD8+, or CD8+CD57+ T cells (not recorded which) from PBMCs. The source of this sequence is a human donor in good health. V gene TRBV10-2 combines with J gene TRBJ1-3, with D perhaps matching TRBD1 (5 bases). The CDR3 coding sequence is TGCGCCAGCCACCGGGACCCGAGCTCTGGAAACACCATATATTTT. Protein: CASHRDPSSGNTIYF.